The present T cell receptor (beta chain) was sequenced within a study of T cells in Graves' hyperthyroidism and ophthalmopathy. The investigators amplified TCR beta CDR3 regions from RNA transcripts. Primed by the HTBI set, a first-round RT-PCR was run on the TCR CDR3. TCRdb passed the multiplex PCR reads through MiXCR, listing each CDR3 protein once. Here the sample spans under 350,000 distinct CDR3 sequences, 21% being singletons. Trimming took 3 bases from V and 4 from J, leaving 12 bases between them. From germline, CDR1 is DFQATT and CDR2 SNEGSKA (reference sequence). The CDR3 has 14 residues. The chain is built from TRBV20-1 and TRBJ1-4; D is perhaps TRBD1 (5 bases). The sequenced material came from blood. The sequence derives from a woman aged 45-65 years with Graves' hyperthyroidism. In DNA, the CDR3 is TGCAGTGCTAGGCGTCAGGGATTTAATGAAAAACTGTTTTTT. It is translated as CSARRQGFNEKLFF.